The 18 T cell receptor beta chains below come from one sample, sequenced in a study of early T cells in non-severe SARS-CoV-2 infection. Using its own MiXCR run on the 5' RACE reads, TCRdb lists one record per CDR3 protein. The sample shows under 35,000 distinct CDR3 sequences, roughly 5% of them seen only once. Sequenced sample: whole blood. The receptor set was obtained from an adult who was a healthcare worker with PCR-confirmed SARS-CoV-2 infection or an uninfected control (not recorded which).

There are many counts of this clonotype. The chain couples TRBV7-2 to TRBJ2-5; D not resolved. The V and J ends lost 3 bases and 1 base respectively, with 6 bases between them. The CDR3 runs 13 residues. Germline loops: CDR1 SGHTA, CDR2 FQGNSA. The CDR3 DNA is TGTGCCAGCAGCTTCGGGCCCCAAGAGACCCAGTACTTC. It is translated as CASSFGPQETQYF.

This CDR3 is CASSTGTGKVSEQYF. CDR3 nucleotide sequence: TGTGCCAGCAGTACTGGGACAGGGAAAGTAAGCGAGCAGTACTTC. V and J are TRBV6-7 and TRBJ2-7; 9 nucleotides line up with TRBD1. TRBV6-7 counts as an open reading frame of uncertain function. The V gene end was trimmed by 5 bases and the J gene end by 6 bases; junction bases not matched to a gene: 11. This CDR3 contains 15 residues.

V is TRBV21-1 and J is TRBJ2-3; TRBD1 is taken as the D call from the table, unchecked against the DNA. TRBV21-1 is a pseudogene. The CDR3 spans 15 residues. In DNA, the CDR3 is TGTGCCAGCAGAAAAATCAGGGGGCAAGGAGATACGCAGTATTTT. Translated: CASRKIRGQGDTQYF.

This clonotype came up a few times. The gene calls are TRBV7-9 and TRBJ2-2, with 8 bases that match TRBD1. Germline CDR1 and CDR2: SEHNR and FQNEAQ (reference sequence). Trimming at V came to 5 bases and at J to 4 bases, leaving 6 bases not matched to a gene. There are 15 residues in the CDR3. The CDR3 coding sequence is TGTGCCAGCAGCACCGCGCAGGGGGCCACCGGGGAGCTGTTTTTT. Amino acid sequence: CASSTAQGATGELFF.

The rearrangement links TRBV4-1 to TRBJ2-1; 8 bases fit TRBD1. Germline lookup yields CDR1 MGHRA and CDR2 YSYEKL. The CDR3 loop spans 13 amino acids. V shed 4 bases, J shed 9 bases, and the junction held 5 bases outside the gene matches. CDR3 sequence: CASSLRQGLEQFF. CDR3 bases: TGCGCCAGCAGCCTCCGACAGGGGCTTGAGCAGTTCTTC.

This clonotype was found many times. This chain uses TRBV20-1 with TRBJ1-5; D may be TRBD1 (5 bases). Germline loops: CDR1 DFQATT, CDR2 SNEGSKA (reference sequence). CDR3 length: 13 residues. V lost 3 bases and J lost 4, with 10 bases in between. CDR3 DNA sequence: TGCAGTGCTAGTCGGGGGTTAAATCAGCCCCAGCATTTT. It is translated as CSASRGLNQPQHF.

This clonotype was seen only a few times. The chain couples TRBV5-4 to TRBJ2-1; D is possibly TRBD1 (6 bases). The germline V and J ends were trimmed by 1 base and 4 bases, with 9 bases remaining between them. Germline V gene lookup returns CDR1 SGHNT and CDR2 YYREEE (reference sequence). CDR3 size: 14 residues. CDR3 sequence: CASSLIGGYNEQFF. In DNA, the CDR3 is TGTGCCAGCAGCTTGATAGGGGGTTACAATGAGCAGTTCTTC.

The table lists this clonotype with many counts. V is TRBV12-3 or TRBV12-4 and J is TRBJ1-1; D possibly corresponds to TRBD1 (5 bases). Trimming took 6 bases from V and 0 from J, leaving 11 bases between them. The CDR3 covers 14 residues. CDR3 in amino acids: CASSSGGLNTEAFF. DNA for the CDR3: TGTGCCAGCAGCTCTGGGGGACTGAACACTGAAGCTTTCTTT.

This clonotype has a count of ten or more. The gene calls are TRBV11-2 and TRBJ2-5; unclear D gene. The CDR3 length is 13 residues. Trimming pared 2 bases from V and 0 bases from J, leaving 4 bases between. Germline loops: CDR1 SGHAT, CDR2 FQNNGV. CDR3 nucleotide sequence: TGTGCCAGCAGCTTAATCGACCAAGAGACCCAGTACTTC. Translation: CASSLIDQETQYF.

This clonotype was seen many times. As DNA, the CDR3 is TGTGCCAGCAGCCAAGACCATCTCGATACGCAGTATTTT. Translating gives CASSQDHLDTQYF. The rearrangement uses TRBV3-1 and TRBJ2-3, with no clear D. Germline CDR1 reads LGHDT; CDR2 reads YNNKEL (reference sequence). V lost 0 bases, J lost 6 bases, and 7 bases lay in between. CDR3 length: 13 amino acids.

This clonotype appeared a few times. V and J are TRBV11-3 and TRBJ1-1; D is unclear. The CDR3 extends over 13 amino acids. Trimming left V 0 bases short and J 8 bases short, with 10 bases between. CDR1 is SGHNT and CDR2 is YENEEA in the germline V gene. The CDR3 DNA follows: TGTGCCAGCAGCTTAGATCAGTTGGGAGAAGCTTTCTTT. Amino acids: CASSLDQLGEAFF.

This chain links TRBV6-5 with TRBJ2-7; TRBD1 might be the D (5 bases). This CDR3 contains 15 residues. With 2 bases removed from V and 0 bases from J, the gap between germline ends came to 11 bases. Germline loops: CDR1 MNHEY, CDR2 SVGAGI. CDR3 sequence reads: CASSYSQGGSYEQYF. The CDR3 DNA sequence: TGTGCCAGCAGTTACAGTCAGGGTGGCTCCTACGAGCAGTACTTC.

This clonotype was observed at least ten times. The gene calls are TRBV28 and TRBJ1-1, with D perhaps matching TRBD1 (6 bases). Germline loops: CDR1 MDHEN, CDR2 SYDVKM. V lost 5 bases to trimming and J lost 10 bases, with 17 bases between them. The CDR3 is made up of 13 amino acids. The CDR3 protein is CASSENRALGAFF. For the CDR3, the DNA is TGTGCCAGCAGTGAGAACAGGGCTCTCGGAGCTTTCTTT.

This clonotype was observed many times. The rearrangement joins TRBV5-6 to TRBJ1-5; TRBD1 is a possible D gene (6 bases). The V and J ends lost 4 bases and 0 bases respectively, with 11 bases between them. From germline, CDR1 is SGHDT and CDR2 YYEEEE. This CDR3 has 15 amino acids. The CDR3 spells CASSPGGSSNQPQHF. The CDR3 DNA sequence: TGTGCCAGCAGCCCGGGGGGCAGTAGCAATCAGCCCCAGCATTTT.

This clonotype showed up many times. This chain links TRBV20-1 with TRBJ2-2; a weak D match, TRBD2 (5 bases). CDR3 length: 15 amino acids. The germline gives CDR1 DFQATT, CDR2 SNEGSKA (reference sequence). The V end was cut by 3 bases, the J end by 4 bases, with 15 bases between. The DNA of the CDR3 is TGCAGTGCTAGGGGATCTAACCGGGGCACCGGGGAGCTGTTTTTT. It encodes CSARGSNRGTGELFF.

This clonotype has ten or more counts. This chain links TRBV7-2 with TRBJ1-2; D uncertain. Germline values: CDR1 SGHTA, CDR2 FQGNSA. Trimming took off 1 base at V and 2 bases at J, with 8 bases between the two ends. The CDR3 runs 14 residues. CDR3 sequence (DNA): TGTGCCAGCAGCTTAGACACTATCAACTATGGCTACACCTTC. It encodes CASSLDTINYGYTF.

In its sample, this clonotype was seen many times. The gene calls are TRBV5-5 and TRBJ1-2; 7 bases map to TRBD1. The CDR3 spans 18 residues. Germline loops: CDR1 SGHKS, CDR2 YYEKEE (reference sequence). The V segment lost 1 base and the J segment 8 bases; nucleotides outside the gene matches: 20. The CDR3 loop is CASSLQLTGRPLYGGYTF. CDR3 nucleotides: TGTGCCAGCAGCTTGCAGCTGACAGGGAGGCCACTTTACGGCGGCTACACCTTC.

About this clonotype itself: Mismatch with germline at one junction end may stem from a read error. This sequence joins TRBV10-3 and TRBJ2-7; TRBD1 agrees at 11 bases. Germline V gives CDR1 ENHRY, CDR2 SYGVKD. The CDR3 is 14 residues long. The DNA for the CDR3 is TGTGCCATCAGCGGGACAGGGGGATCCTACGAGAAGTACTTC. Amino acid sequence: CAISGTGGSYEKYF.